The entry below gives a single T cell receptor (beta chain) sequence along with its context. Its antigen is currently unknown. J gave up 5 bases and V 5 bases, and 7 bases lay outside the gene matches. The CDR3 is 13 amino acids. Germline V gives CDR1 DFQATT, CDR2 SNEGSKA (reference sequence). This record comes from a study of CD8 T cells in ankylosing spondylitis. General study results and limits: The study looked at matched synovial fluid samples from ankylosing spondylitis patients. Disease-linked clones were reported to be significantly enriched there. Earlier studies detected some motif variants in reactive arthritis synovial fluid and blood.

TCRdb redid the calling of the 5' RACE reads with MiXCR, one entry per CDR3 protein. The table lists 200,000 or so distinct CDR3 sequences, 25% to 30% of them singletons, with 6.6% in the top ten. The V gene is TRBV20-1, the J gene TRBJ2-5; 8 bases are a match to TRBD2. The TCR originated in a male donor with ankylosing spondylitis or in good health (not recorded which). Material: blood, either unsorted or a sorted T cell fraction (not recorded which). CDR3 in amino acids: CSASGTSGETQYF. CDR3 sequence (DNA): TGCAGTGCTTCCGGGACTAGTGGGGAGACCCAGTACTTC.